This T cell receptor beta chain was recovered during a study of shared clonotypes between healthy human individuals. Across the study: Donor ages ranged 18 to 49 years: a couple of women, a few men. Per donor, three plates held CD4 naive cells, three held CD4 memory, two held CD8 naive and one held CD8 memory. The study, taken as a whole, reports: Shared clonotypes across all four donors exceeded non-shared ones in generation probability. Generally, estimated richness proved larger in naive subsets than it did in memory subsets.

The table came from immunoSEQ multiplex PCR; TCRdb's copy has only in-frame clones and leaves some out. The data contain over 950,000 clones, roughly 80% of them singletons. Notes on this clone: Its antigen is unidentified. A read error may explain this, as a much larger clone is one base away.

Germline lookup yields CDR1 SQVTM and CDR2 ANQGSEA. V shed 1 base and J 3 bases; nucleotides not matched to a gene: 8. The CDR3 sequence is 17 residues long. The receptor was derived from a man aged 18 to 29 in good health. Some clones in this sample may be carry-over from other donors' samples. This chain links TRBV29-1 with TRBJ2-1; 11 bases agree with TRBD2. Sequenced: memory CD4+ T cells from PBMCs. As to subset: CD45RA-negative fraction. As DNA, the CDR3 is TGCAGCGTTGAAGGGCTCGCAGGGACTAGCGGCTACAATGAGCAGTTCTTC. Amino acid sequence: CSVEGLAGTSGYNEQFF.